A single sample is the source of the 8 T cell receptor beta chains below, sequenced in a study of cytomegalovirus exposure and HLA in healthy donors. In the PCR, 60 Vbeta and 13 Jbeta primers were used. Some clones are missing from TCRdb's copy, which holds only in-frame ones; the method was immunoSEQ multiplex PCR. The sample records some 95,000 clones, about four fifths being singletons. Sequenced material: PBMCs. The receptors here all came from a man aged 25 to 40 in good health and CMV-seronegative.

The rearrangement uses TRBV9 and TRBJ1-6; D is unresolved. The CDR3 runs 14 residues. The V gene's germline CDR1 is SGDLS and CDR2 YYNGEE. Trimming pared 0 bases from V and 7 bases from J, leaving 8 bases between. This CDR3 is CASSVESRNSPLHF. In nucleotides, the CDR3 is TGTGCCAGCAGCGTAGAGTCGCGGAATTCACCCCTCCACTTT. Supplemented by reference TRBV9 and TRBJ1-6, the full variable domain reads DSGVTQTPKHLITATGQRVTLRCSPRSGDLSVYWYQQSLDQGLQFLIQYYNGEERAKGNILERFSAQQFPDLHSELNLSSLELGDSALYFCASSVESRNSPLHFGNGTRLTVT.

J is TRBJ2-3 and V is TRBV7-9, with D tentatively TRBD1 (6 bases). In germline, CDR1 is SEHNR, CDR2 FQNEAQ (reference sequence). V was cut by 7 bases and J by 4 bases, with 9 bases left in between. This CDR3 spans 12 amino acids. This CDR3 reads CASTPGADTQYF. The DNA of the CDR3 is TGTGCCAGCACCCCAGGGGCAGATACGCAGTATTTT.

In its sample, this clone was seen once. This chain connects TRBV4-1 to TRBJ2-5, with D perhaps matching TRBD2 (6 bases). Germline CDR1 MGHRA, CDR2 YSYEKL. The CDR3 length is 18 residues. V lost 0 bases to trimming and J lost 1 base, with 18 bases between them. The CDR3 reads CASSQEGLAPTFQETQYF. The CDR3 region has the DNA TGCGCCAGCAGCCAAGAAGGGCTAGCGCCTACCTTCCAAGAGACCCAGTACTTC.

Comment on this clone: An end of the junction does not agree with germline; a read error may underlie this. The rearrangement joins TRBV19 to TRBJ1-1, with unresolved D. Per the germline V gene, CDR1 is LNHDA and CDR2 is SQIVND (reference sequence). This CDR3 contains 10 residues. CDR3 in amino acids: CASSNPTGSF. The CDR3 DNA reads TGTGCCAGTAGTAACCCGACGGGAAGCTTT.

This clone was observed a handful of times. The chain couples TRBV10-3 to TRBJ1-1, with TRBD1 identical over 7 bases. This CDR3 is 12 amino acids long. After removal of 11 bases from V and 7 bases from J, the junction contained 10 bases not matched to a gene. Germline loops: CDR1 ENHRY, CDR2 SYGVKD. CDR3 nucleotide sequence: TGTGCCGCAGGGGGACCGGGGGTTGAAGCTTTCTTT. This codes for CAAGGPGVEAFF.

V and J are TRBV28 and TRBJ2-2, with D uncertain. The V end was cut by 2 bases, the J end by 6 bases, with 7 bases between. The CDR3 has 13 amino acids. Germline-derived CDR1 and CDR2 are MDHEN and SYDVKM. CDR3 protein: CASSLPVSGELFF. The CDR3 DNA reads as TGTGCCAGCAGTTTACCTGTCTCCGGGGAGCTGTTTTTT. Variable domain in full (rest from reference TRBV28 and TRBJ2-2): DVKVTQSSRYLVKRTGEKVFLECVQDMDHENMFWYRQDPGLGLRLIYFSYDVKMKEKGDIPEGYSVSREKKERFSLILESASTNQTSMYLCASSLPVSGELFFGEGSRLTVL.

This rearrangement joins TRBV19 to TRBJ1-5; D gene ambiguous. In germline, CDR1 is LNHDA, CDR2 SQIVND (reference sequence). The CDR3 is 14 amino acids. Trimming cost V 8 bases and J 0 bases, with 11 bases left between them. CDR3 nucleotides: TGTGCCAGTCACACAGAGTATAGCAATCAGCCCCAGCATTTT. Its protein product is CASHTEYSNQPQHF.

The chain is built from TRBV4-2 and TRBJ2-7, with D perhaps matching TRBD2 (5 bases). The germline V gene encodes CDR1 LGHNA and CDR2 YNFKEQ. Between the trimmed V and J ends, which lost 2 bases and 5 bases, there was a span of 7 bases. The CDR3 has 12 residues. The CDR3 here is CASSQTRDEQYF. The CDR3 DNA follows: TGTGCCAGCAGCCAAACGAGGGACGAGCAGTACTTC.